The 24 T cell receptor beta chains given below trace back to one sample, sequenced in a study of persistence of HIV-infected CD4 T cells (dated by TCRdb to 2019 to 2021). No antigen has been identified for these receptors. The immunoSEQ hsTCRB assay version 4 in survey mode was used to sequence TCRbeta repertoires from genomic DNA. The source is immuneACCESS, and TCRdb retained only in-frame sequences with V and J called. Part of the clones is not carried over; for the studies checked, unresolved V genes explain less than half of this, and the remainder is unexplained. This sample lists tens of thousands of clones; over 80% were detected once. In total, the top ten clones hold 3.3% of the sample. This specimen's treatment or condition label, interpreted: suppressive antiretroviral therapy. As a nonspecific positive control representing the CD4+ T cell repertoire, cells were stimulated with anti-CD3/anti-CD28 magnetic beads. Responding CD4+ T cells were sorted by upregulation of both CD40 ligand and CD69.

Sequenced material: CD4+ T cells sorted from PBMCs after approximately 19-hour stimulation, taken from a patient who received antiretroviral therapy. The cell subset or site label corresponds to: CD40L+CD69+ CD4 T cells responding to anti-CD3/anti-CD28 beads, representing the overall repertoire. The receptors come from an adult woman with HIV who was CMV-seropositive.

The CDR3: CASSSIDEQFF. For the CDR3, the DNA is TGTGCCAGCAGTTCGATCGATGAGCAGTTCTTC. The chain uses TRBV6-6 and TRBJ2-1; no clear D. The CDR3 has 11 residues. V was shortened by 4 bases and J by 8 bases, with 6 bases between the two germline ends. Germline CDR1 reads MNHNY; CDR2 reads SVGAGI (reference sequence).

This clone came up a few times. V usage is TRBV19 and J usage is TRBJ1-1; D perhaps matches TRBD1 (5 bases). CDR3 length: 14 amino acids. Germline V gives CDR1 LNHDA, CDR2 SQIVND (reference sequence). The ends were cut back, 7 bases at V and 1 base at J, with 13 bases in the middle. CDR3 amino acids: CASMIRARNTEAFF. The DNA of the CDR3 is TGTGCCAGTATGATCAGGGCACGGAACACTGAAGCTTTCTTT.

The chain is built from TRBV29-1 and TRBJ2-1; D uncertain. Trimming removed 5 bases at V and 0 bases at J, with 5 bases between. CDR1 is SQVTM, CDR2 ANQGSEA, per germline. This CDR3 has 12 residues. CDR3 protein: CSVRVSYNEQFF. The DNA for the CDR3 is TGCAGCGTTAGGGTCTCCTACAATGAGCAGTTCTTC.

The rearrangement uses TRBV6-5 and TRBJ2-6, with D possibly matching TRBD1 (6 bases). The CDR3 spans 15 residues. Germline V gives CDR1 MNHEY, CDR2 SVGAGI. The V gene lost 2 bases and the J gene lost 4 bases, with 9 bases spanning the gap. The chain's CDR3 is CASSYDRPGANVLTF. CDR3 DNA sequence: TGTGCCAGCAGTTACGACAGGCCCGGGGCCAACGTCCTGACTTTC.

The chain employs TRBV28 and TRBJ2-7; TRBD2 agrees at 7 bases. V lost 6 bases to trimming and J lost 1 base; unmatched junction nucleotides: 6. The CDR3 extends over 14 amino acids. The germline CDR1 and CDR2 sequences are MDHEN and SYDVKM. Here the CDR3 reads CASRSRGGSYEQYF. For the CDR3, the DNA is TGTGCCAGCAGGTCAAGGGGAGGGTCCTACGAGCAGTACTTC.

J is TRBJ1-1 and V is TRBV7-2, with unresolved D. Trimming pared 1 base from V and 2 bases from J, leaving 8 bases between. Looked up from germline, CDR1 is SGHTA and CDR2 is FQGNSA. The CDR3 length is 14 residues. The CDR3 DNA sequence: TGTGCCAGCAGCTTAGTGTGGGATAACACTGAAGCTTTCTTT. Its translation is CASSLVWDNTEAFF. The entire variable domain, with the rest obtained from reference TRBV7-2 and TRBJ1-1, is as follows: GAGVSQSPSNKVTEKGKDVELRCDPISGHTALYWYRQSLGQGLEFLIYFQGNSAPDKSGLPSDRFSAERTGGSVSTLTIQRTQQEDSAVYLCASSLVWDNTEAFFGQGTRLTVV.

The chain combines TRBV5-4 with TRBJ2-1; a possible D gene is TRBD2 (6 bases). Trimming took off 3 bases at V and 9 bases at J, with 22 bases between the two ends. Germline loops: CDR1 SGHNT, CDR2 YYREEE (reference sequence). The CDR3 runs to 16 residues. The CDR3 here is CASSSGTLSGSGEQFF. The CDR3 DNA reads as TGTGCCAGCAGCTCAGGGACCCTTAGCGGATCAGGTGAGCAGTTCTTC. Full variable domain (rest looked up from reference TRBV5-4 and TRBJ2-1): ETGVTQSPTHLIKTRGQQVTLRCSSQSGHNTVSWYQQALGQGPQFIFQYYREEENGRGNFPPRFSGLQFPNYSSELNVNALELDDSALYLCASSSGTLSGSGEQFFGPGTRLTVL.

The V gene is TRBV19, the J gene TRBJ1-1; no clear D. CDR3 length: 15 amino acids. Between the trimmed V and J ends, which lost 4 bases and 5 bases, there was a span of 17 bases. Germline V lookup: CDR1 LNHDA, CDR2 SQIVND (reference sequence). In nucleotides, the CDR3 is TGTGCCAGTAGTACCCCCGGAAGAAGGGCGACTGAAGCTTTCTTT. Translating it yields CASSTPGRRATEAFF.

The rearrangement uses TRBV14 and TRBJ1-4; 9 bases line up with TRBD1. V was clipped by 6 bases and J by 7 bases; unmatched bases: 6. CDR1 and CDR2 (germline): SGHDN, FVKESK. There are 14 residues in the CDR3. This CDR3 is CASRLQGASEKLFF. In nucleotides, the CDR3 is TGTGCCAGCAGACTACAGGGGGCCAGTGAAAAACTGTTTTTT.

The CDR3 DNA reads TGTGCCAGCCGTCAGGGGAACAGGGATAACTATGGCTACACCTTC. Its translation is CASRQGNRDNYGYTF. The rearrangement uses TRBV27 and TRBJ1-2; tentative D call: TRBD1 (6 bases). V lost 8 bases to trimming and J lost 1 base, with 17 bases between them. CDR1 is MNHEY, CDR2 SMNVEV, per germline (reference sequence). The CDR3 runs to 15 residues.

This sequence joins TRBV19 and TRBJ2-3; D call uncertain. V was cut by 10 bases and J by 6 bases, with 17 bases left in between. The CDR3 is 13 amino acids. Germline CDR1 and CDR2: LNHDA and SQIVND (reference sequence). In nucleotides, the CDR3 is TGTGCCACCTCCAGATGGGTATCGGATACGCAGTATTTT. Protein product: CATSRWVSDTQYF.

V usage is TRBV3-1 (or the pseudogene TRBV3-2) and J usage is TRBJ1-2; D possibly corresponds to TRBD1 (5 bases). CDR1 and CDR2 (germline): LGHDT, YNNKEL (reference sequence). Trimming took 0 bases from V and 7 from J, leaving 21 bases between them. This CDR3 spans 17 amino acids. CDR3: CASSQERGLDRRRGYTF. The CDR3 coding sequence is TGTGCCAGCAGCCAAGAGAGGGGACTGGATCGTCGTCGTGGCTACACCTTC.

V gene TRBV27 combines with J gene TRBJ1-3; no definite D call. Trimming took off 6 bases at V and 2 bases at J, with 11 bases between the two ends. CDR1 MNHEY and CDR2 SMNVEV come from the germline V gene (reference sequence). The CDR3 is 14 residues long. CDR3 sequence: CASRTSYPGNTIYF. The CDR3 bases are TGTGCCAGCAGGACGTCGTACCCTGGAAACACCATATATTTT.

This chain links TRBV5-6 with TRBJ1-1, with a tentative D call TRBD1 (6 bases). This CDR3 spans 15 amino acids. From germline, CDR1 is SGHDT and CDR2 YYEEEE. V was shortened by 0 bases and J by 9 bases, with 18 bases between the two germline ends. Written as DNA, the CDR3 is TGTGCCAGCAGCTTGGGTAGGGGTGGGACACGGAAAGCTTTCTTT. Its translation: CASSLGRGGTRKAFF. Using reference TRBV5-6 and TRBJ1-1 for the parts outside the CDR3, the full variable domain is DAGVTQSPTHLIKTRGQQVTLRCSPKSGHDTVSWYQQALGQGPQFIFQYYEEEERQRGNFPDRFSGHQFPNYSSELNVNALLLGDSALYLCASSLGRGGTRKAFFGQGTRLTVV.

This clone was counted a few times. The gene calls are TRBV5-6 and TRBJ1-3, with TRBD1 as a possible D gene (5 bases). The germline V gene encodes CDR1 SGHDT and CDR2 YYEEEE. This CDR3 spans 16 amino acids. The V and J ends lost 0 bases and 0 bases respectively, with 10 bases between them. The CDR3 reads CASSLDLGDSGNTIYF. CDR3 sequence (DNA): TGTGCCAGCAGCTTGGATCTAGGGGACTCTGGAAACACCATATATTTT.

In DNA form, the CDR3 reads TGCGCCAGCAGCTTGGACTACAGGGCCCCCTACGAGCAGTACTTC. Protein sequence: CASSLDYRAPYEQYF. The chain uses TRBV5-1 and TRBJ2-7; D perhaps matches TRBD1 (6 bases). CDR3 length equals 15 residues. CDR1 is SGHRS and CDR2 is YFSETQ in the germline V gene. Trimming cost V 0 bases and J 2 bases, with 12 bases left between them.

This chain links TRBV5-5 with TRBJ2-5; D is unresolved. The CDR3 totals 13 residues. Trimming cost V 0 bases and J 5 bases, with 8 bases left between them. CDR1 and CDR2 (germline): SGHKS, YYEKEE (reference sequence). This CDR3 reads CASSLGTQETQYF. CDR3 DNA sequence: TGTGCCAGCAGCTTGGGGACCCAGGAGACCCAGTACTTC.

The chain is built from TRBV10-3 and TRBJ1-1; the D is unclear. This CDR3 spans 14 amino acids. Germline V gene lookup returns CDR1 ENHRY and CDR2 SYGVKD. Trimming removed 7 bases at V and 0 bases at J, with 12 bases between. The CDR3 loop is CAITPGRLNTEAFF. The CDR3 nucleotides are TGTGCCATCACCCCTGGACGGTTGAACACTGAAGCTTTCTTT.

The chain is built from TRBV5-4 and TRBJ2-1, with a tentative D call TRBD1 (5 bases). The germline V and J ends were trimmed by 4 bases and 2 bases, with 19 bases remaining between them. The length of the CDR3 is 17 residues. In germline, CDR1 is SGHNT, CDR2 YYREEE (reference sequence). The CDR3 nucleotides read TGTGCCAGCAGCCCCCAGATGGTACAGGCCGCCTACAATGAGCAGTTCTTC. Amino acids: CASSPQMVQAAYNEQFF. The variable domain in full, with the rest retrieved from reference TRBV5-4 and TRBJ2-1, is ETGVTQSPTHLIKTRGQQVTLRCSSQSGHNTVSWYQQALGQGPQFIFQYYREEENGRGNFPPRFSGLQFPNYSSELNVNALELDDSALYLCASSPQMVQAAYNEQFFGPGTRLTVL.

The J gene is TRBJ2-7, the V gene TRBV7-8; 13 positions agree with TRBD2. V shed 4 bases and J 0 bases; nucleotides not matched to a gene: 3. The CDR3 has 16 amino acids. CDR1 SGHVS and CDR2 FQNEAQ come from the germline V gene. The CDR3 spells CASSYRTSGSSYEQYF. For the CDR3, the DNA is TGTGCCAGCAGCTACCGGACTAGCGGGAGCTCCTACGAGCAGTACTTC.

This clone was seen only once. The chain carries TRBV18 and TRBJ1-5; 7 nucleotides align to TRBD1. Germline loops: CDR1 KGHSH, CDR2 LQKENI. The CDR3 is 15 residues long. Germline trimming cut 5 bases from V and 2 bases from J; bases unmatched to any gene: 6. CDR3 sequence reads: CASSRGQGGNQPQHF. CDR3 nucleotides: TGTGCCAGCTCAAGGGGGCAGGGGGGCAATCAGCCCCAGCATTTT.

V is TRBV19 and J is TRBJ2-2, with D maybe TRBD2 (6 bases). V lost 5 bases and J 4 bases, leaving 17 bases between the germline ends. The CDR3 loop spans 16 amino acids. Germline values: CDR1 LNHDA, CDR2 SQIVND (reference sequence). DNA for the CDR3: TGTGCCAGTAGTTCCGGGACTGCGTTAGGCACCGGGGAGCTGTTTTTT. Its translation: CASSSGTALGTGELFF. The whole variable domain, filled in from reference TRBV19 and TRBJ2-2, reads DGGITQSPKYLFRKEGQNVTLSCEQNLNHDAMYWYRQDPGQGLRLIYYSQIVNDFQKGDIAEGYSVSREKKESFPLTVTSAQKNPTAFYLCASSSGTALGTGELFFGEGSRLTVL.

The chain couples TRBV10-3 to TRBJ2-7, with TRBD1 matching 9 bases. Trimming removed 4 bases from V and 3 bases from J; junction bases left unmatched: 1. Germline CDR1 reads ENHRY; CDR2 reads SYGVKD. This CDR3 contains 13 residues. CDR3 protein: CAISATGGYEQYF. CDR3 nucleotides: TGTGCCATCAGTGCGACAGGGGGCTACGAGCAGTACTTC.

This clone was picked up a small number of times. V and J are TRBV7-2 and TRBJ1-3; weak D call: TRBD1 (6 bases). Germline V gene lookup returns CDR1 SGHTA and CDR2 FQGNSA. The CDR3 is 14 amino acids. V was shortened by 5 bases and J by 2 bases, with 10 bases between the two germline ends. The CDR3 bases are TGTGCCAGCAGCCCAACAGGGACTGGAAACACCATATATTTT. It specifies CASSPTGTGNTIYF.